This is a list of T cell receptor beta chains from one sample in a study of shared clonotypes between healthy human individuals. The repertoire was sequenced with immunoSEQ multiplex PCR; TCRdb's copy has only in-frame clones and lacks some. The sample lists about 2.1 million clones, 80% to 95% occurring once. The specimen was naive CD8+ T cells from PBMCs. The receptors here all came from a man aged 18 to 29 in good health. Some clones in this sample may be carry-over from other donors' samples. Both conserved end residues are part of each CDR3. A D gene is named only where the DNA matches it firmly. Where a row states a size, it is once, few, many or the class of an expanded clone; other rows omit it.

TGTGCCAGCAGTGAAATTAGTAAAACTAACTATGGCTACACCTTC	CASSEISKTNYGYTF	15	-	TRBV6-1	TRBJ1-2	-
TGTGCCAGTAGTATGCTCCCTGGAGGGGCGGCTGGAGCTTTCTTT	CASSMLPGGAAGAFF	15	-	TRBV19	TRBJ1-1	-
TGCGCCAGCACCAAGTCGGGGTCCCCCGGGGAGCTGTTTTTT	CASTKSGSPGELFF	14	-	TRBV10-2	TRBJ2-2	-
TGTGCCAGCAGCTTACCTCTAGCCGTTCTTAGCAATGAGCAGTTCTTC	CASSLPLAVLSNEQFF	16	-	TRBV7-2	TRBJ2-1	-
TGTGCCAGTAGTCCCGGGACCACCAATGAGCAGTTCTTC	CASSPGTTNEQFF	13	-	TRBV19	TRBJ2-1	-
TGCGCCAGCAGCCCGGGGCCGGCTGAAGCTTTCTTT	CASSPGPAEAFF	12	-	TRBV5-1	TRBJ1-1	-
TGTGCCAGCAGTTTATCGGACCACACTGAAGCTTTCTTT	CASSLSDHTEAFF	13	-	TRBV27	TRBJ1-1	-
TGTGCCAGCAGTCCCCTCTGGGGACAGAACACCGGGGAGCTGTTTTTT	CASSPLWGQNTGELFF	16	-	TRBV27	TRBJ2-2	-
TGTGCCAGCAGCATAAGGACAGGGGCTTCCTACGAGCAGTACTTC	CASSIRTGASYEQYF	15	TRBD1	TRBV27	TRBJ2-7	-
TGTGCCAGCAGCTACAGGGGACAGGAGTTTTACGAGCAGTACTTC	CASSYRGQEFYEQYF	15	TRBD1	TRBV27	TRBJ2-7	-
TGCGCCAGCAGCCCGGAGGACTCCTACAATGAGCAGTTCTTC	CASSPEDSYNEQFF	14	-	TRBV5-1	TRBJ2-1	-
TGTGCCAGCTCACCACCGCGGCTAGCGGGCGTATCCTCCTACGAGCAGTACTTC	CASSPPRLAGVSSYEQYF	18	TRBD2	TRBV18	TRBJ2-7	-
TGTGCCAGCAGCCAGGGGGAAGGGGTTAAGACTGAAGCTTTCTTT	CASSQGEGVKTEAFF	15	TRBD1	TRBV7-9	TRBJ1-1	-
TGTGCCAGCTCCCGCCCGGCAGGGGGAAACACTGAAGCTTTCTTT	CASSRPAGGNTEAFF	15	TRBD1	TRBV9	TRBJ1-1	-
TGTGCCAGCAGGGGCAGGGGTTACTACGAGCAGTACTTC	CASRGRGYYEQYF	13	-	TRBV27	TRBJ2-7	-
TGCGCCAGCAGCAAGGGGACTAGCTACTATGAGCAGTTCTTC	CASSKGTSYYEQFF	14	TRBD2	TRBV4-1	TRBJ2-1	-
TGTGCCAGCAGCTTAGAGACAGGGGACAAAGAGCTGTTTTTT	CASSLETGDKELFF	14	TRBD1	TRBV7-8	TRBJ1-4	-
TGTGCCAGCAGCAGCCTAGCGGGAGGGAGGGGAGATACGCAGTATTTT	CASSSLAGGRGDTQYF	16	TRBD2	TRBV7-9	TRBJ2-3	-
TGCAGCGTTGGTGATCGGTCGAACTGGGAGACCCAGTACTTC	CSVGDRSNWETQYF	14	-	TRBV29-1	TRBJ2-5	once
TGTGCCTGGAGTGTACAGAGTGGTCAGCCCCAGCATTTT	CAWSVQSGQPQHF	13	-	TRBV30	TRBJ1-5	-
TGCGCCAGCAAGGGGACCAACTCCTACGAGCAGTACTTC	CASKGTNSYEQYF	13	-	TRBV5-1	TRBJ2-7	-
TGTGCCAGCAGATCAGACAGGGGCGCAGTATACGAGCAGTACTTC	CASRSDRGAVYEQYF	15	TRBD1	TRBV27	TRBJ2-7	-
TGCAGCGTTGTGGGCACCAGCCGGGGCTATGGCTACACCTTC	CSVVGTSRGYGYTF	14	-	TRBV29-1	TRBJ1-2	-
TGTGCCAGCAGTATCGGCCGCTACAATGAGCAGTTCTTC	CASSIGRYNEQFF	13	-	TRBV27	TRBJ2-1	once
TGTGCCAGCAGCCCTGGACAGGGTGACACAGATACGCAGTATTTT	CASSPGQGDTDTQYF	15	TRBD1	TRBV7-8	TRBJ2-3	-
TGTGCTAGTGGTTTAATACAGGCGAACACCGGGGAGCTGTTTTTT	CASGLIQANTGELFF	15	-	TRBV12-5	TRBJ2-2	-
TGTGCCAGCAGCCCGATGGCGGGGCCCAATGAGCAGTTCTTC	CASSPMAGPNEQFF	14	-	TRBV27	TRBJ2-1	-
TGTGCCAGCAGCTCGACCTACAATGAGCAGTTCTTC	CASSSTYNEQFF	12	-	TRBV5-5	TRBJ2-1	-
TGCGCCAGCAGCCAAGGGGGGGGGATTCAGCCCCAGCATTTT	CASSQGGGIQPQHF	14	-	TRBV4-1	TRBJ1-5	once
TGTGCCAGCAGCTACGGGACAGGGGGAACGCAAAGTGGCTACACCTTC	CASSYGTGGTQSGYTF	16	TRBD1	TRBV7-9	TRBJ1-2	-
TGTGCCAGCCTTGAGGCAGGGGGGAGCTACGAGCAGTACTTC	CASLEAGGSYEQYF	14	-	TRBV28	TRBJ2-7	-
TGCGCCAGCAGCCCTAAGCCGACAGGGGCATTAGAAGATACGCAGTATTTT	CASSPKPTGALEDTQYF	17	TRBD1	TRBV4-1	TRBJ2-3	-
TGTGCCAGCAGCGTGGACCGCGGGCATGGAAACACCATATATTTT	CASSVDRGHGNTIYF	15	-	TRBV9	TRBJ1-3	-
TGTGCCAGCAGCTTAGGTCCGGGACGGTCCTACGAGCAGTACTTC	CASSLGPGRSYEQYF	15	-	TRBV11-3	TRBJ2-7	-
TGCGCCAGCAGCCAAGATAGGGGGAGGGCCGGGGAGCTGTTTTTT	CASSQDRGRAGELFF	15	-	TRBV4-3	TRBJ2-2	-
TGTGCCAGCAGATTCGGGACAGGGGGGAACGAGCAGTACTTC	CASRFGTGGNEQYF	14	TRBD1	TRBV7-2	TRBJ2-7	-
TGTGCCAGCAGCTTGATACTAGCGGGAGCTGACGAGCAGTACTTC	CASSLILAGADEQYF	15	TRBD2	TRBV5-4	TRBJ2-7	-
TGTGCCAGCAGCTTTTGGACTAGTAGCACAGATACGCAGTATTTT	CASSFWTSSTDTQYF	15	TRBD2	TRBV5-4	TRBJ2-3	-
TGTGCCAGCAGTTACGACAGGGCGTACAATGAGCAGTTCTTC	CASSYDRAYNEQFF	14	TRBD1	TRBV6-5	TRBJ2-1	-
TGTGCCAGACCCGTACTAGCGGGAGTTCGGACCGGGGAGCTGTTTTTT	CARPVLAGVRTGELFF	16	TRBD2	TRBV7-8	TRBJ2-2	-
TGTGCCATCAGTGAGCAGGGGTTCTCCTCTGGGGCCAACGTCCTGACTTTC	CAISEQGFSSGANVLTF	17	-	TRBV10-3	TRBJ2-6	-
TGTGCCAGCAGCCCGGTTGGGGGTGATACGCAGTATTTT	CASSPVGGDTQYF	13	-	TRBV4-2	TRBJ2-3	-
TGTGCCAGCAGTCCTACTAGCGGGAGGTCGAACGAGCAGTACTTC	CASSPTSGRSNEQYF	15	TRBD2	TRBV27	TRBJ2-7	once
TGTGCCAGCAGCCCGCCGGACAGGCATAACTATGGCTACACCTTC	CASSPPDRHNYGYTF	15	TRBD1	TRBV7-9	TRBJ1-2	-